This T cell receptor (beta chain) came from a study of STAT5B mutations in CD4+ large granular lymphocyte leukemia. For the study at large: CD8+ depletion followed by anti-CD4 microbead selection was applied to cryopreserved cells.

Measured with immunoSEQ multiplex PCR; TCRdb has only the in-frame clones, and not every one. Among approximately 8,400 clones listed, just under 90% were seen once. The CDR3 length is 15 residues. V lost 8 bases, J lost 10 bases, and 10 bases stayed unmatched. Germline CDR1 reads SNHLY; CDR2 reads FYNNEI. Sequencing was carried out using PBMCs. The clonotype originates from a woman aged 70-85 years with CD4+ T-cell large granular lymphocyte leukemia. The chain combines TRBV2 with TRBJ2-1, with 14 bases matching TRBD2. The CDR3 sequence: CASWGLAGDRQEQFF. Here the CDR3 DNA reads TGTGCCAGCTGGGGACTAGCGGGGGATCGGCAAGAGCAGTTCTTC.